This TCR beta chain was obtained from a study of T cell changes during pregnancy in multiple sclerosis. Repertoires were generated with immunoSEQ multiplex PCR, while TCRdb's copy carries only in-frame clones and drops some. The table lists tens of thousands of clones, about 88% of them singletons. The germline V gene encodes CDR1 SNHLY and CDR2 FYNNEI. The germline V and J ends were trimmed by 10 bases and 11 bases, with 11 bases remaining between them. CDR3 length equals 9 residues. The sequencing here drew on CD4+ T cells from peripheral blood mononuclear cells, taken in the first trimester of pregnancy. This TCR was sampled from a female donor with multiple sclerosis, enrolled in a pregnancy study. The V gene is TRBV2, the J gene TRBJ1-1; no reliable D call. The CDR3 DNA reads TGTGCCACCCCCGGGGAGGCTTTCTTT. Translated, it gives CATPGEAFF.